Each of the 10 T cell receptor beta chains below was sequenced from the same sample in a study of CD8+ T cells in alopecia areata. RNA was isolated and reverse transcribed to cDNA, the sequencing template. The assay was immunoSEQ multiplex PCR, and TCRdb's table has in-frame clones only and misses some. Of almost 35,000 clones in the sample, around three fifths were seen once. Specimen: NKG2D-high CD8+ T cells sorted from blood. The origin of the receptors is a human donor with alopecia areata.

This clone has more than one count but fewer than ten. The gene calls are TRBV7-8 and TRBJ2-3; 12 nucleotides agree with TRBD2. V was pared by 2 bases and J by 1 base, with 7 bases of the junction left unmatched. Germline V gene lookup returns CDR1 SGHVS and CDR2 FQNEAQ. CDR3 size: 18 residues. CDR3 in amino acids: CASSLSLAGGPGTDTQYF. CDR3 DNA sequence: TGTGCCAGCAGCTTATCTCTAGCGGGGGGGCCTGGCACAGATACGCAGTATTTT.

This clone was recorded only once. J is TRBJ1-1 and V is TRBV6-1; 7 bases are a match to TRBD1. CDR1 MNHNS and CDR2 SASEGT come from the germline V gene. The CDR3 contains 15 residues. V lost 7 bases to trimming and J lost 3 bases; unmatched junction nucleotides: 11. CDR3: CASNPHRGWDTEAFF. Written as DNA, the CDR3 is TGTGCCAGCAACCCCCACAGGGGTTGGGACACTGAAGCTTTCTTT.

The CDR3 region is CASSDSAREADTQYF. CDR3 coding DNA: TGTGCCAGCAGTGACTCGGCCAGGGAAGCAGATACGCAGTATTTT. The rearrangement links TRBV6-4 to TRBJ2-3; perhaps TRBD1 as D (5 bases). V dropped 0 bases and J dropped 4 bases, with 11 bases sitting between them. Looked up from germline, CDR1 is MRHNA and CDR2 is SNTAGT. This CDR3 spans 15 amino acids.

This chain uses TRBV28 with TRBJ1-5, with D perhaps TRBD1 (6 bases). The germline gives CDR1 MDHEN, CDR2 SYDVKM. The length of the CDR3 is 15 residues. V gave up 5 bases and J gave up 4 bases, with 15 bases separating them. CDR3 DNA: TGTGCCAGCAGTCTCGTGGGGGCACGGAATCAGCCCCAGCATTTT. It yields the protein CASSLVGARNQPQHF.

This clone has a handful of counts. V and J are TRBV7-9 and TRBJ2-5, with D perhaps being TRBD1 or TRBD2 (5 bases each). V was clipped by 7 bases and J by 0 bases, with 21 bases between them. The germline gives CDR1 SEHNR, CDR2 FQNEAQ (reference sequence). CDR3 size: 17 residues. The CDR3 loop is CASIQSRGARNQETQYF. DNA of the CDR3: TGTGCCAGCATCCAAAGCAGAGGGGCCCGGAACCAAGAGACCCAGTACTTC.

This clone showed up just a few times. J is TRBJ2-2 and V is TRBV28; no clear D. Germline V gene data show CDR1 as MDHEN and CDR2 as SYDVKM. Trimming stripped 5 bases from V and 7 bases from J, with 20 bases between. The CDR3 has 16 residues. In DNA, the CDR3 is TGTGCCAGCAGTGCTGGCATCTTTGTCTCCGACGGGGAGCTGTTTTTT. Residues: CASSAGIFVSDGELFF. The full variable domain, rest sourced from reference TRBV28 and TRBJ2-2, is DVKVTQSSRYLVKRTGEKVFLECVQDMDHENMFWYRQDPGLGLRLIYFSYDVKMKEKGDIPEGYSVSREKKERFSLILESASTNQTSMYLCASSAGIFVSDGELFFGEGSRLTVL.

The CDR3 protein is CASSQEDVAGGLYNEQFF. As DNA, the CDR3 is TGCGCCAGCAGCCAAGAGGACGTAGCGGGGGGTCTCTACAATGAGCAGTTCTTC. The chain recombines TRBV4-1 with TRBJ2-1; TRBD2 agrees at 10 bases. This CDR3 region has 18 residues. CDR1 MGHRA and CDR2 YSYEKL come from the germline V gene. Losses at the gene ends were 0 bases for V and 3 bases for J; bases not matched to a gene: 8.

The sample holds a few counts of this clone. The chain couples TRBV28 to TRBJ2-5, with D possibly being TRBD2 (7 bases). The CDR3 spans 16 residues. V lost 2 bases to trimming and J lost 5 bases, with 18 bases between them. Germline V gene data show CDR1 as MDHEN and CDR2 as SYDVKM. CDR3 protein: CASSLLGRGPSETQYF. The CDR3 DNA follows: TGTGCCAGCAGTTTACTAGGGCGGGGGCCAAGCGAGACCCAGTACTTC.

This clone has only a few counts. The V and J genes are TRBV19 and TRBJ2-1; possible D gene TRBD1, 5 bases. Germline V gene lookup returns CDR1 LNHDA and CDR2 SQIVND (reference sequence). The CDR3 runs 16 residues. V dropped 7 bases and J dropped 3 bases, with 19 bases sitting between them. The CDR3 DNA reads as TGTGCCAGTACCCCAGGAATAGGGGCAGGCTACAATGAGCAGTTCTTC. Residues: CASTPGIGAGYNEQFF.

The genes are TRBV27 and TRBJ2-7, with 7 bases aligning to TRBD1. This CDR3 has 16 residues. Per the germline V gene, CDR1 is MNHEY and CDR2 is SMNVEV (reference sequence). The V segment lost 5 bases and the J segment 3 bases; nucleotides outside the gene matches: 13. The CDR3 here is CASSPLRDREVYEQYF. The CDR3 DNA reads as TGTGCCAGCAGTCCCCTAAGAGACAGGGAAGTCTACGAGCAGTACTTC.